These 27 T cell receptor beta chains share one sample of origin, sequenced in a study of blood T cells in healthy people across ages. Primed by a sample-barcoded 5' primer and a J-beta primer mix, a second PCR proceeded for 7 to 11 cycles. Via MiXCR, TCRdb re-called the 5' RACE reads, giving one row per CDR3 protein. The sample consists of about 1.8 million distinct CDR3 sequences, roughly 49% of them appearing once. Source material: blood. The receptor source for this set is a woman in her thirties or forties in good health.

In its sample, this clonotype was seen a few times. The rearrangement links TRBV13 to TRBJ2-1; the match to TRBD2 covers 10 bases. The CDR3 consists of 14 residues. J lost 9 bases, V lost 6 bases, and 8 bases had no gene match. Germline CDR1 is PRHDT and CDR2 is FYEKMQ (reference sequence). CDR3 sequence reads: CASSPSSGGLEQFF. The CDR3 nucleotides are TGTGCCAGCAGTCCGAGTAGCGGGGGGCTTGAGCAGTTCTTC.

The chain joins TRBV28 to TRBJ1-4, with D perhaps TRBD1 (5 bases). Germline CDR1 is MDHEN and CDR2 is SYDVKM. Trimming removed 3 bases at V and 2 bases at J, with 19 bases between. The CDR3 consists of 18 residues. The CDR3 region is CASSFPASKGITNEKLFF. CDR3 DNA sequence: TGTGCCAGCAGTTTTCCGGCCTCTAAGGGGATTACTAATGAAAAACTGTTTTTT.

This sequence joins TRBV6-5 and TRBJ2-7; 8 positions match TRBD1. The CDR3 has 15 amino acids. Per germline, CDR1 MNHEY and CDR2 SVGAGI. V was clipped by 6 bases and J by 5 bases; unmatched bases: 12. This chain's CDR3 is CASRSISGGSNEQYF. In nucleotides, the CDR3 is TGTGCCAGCAGATCGATCTCAGGGGGCTCTAACGAGCAGTACTTC.

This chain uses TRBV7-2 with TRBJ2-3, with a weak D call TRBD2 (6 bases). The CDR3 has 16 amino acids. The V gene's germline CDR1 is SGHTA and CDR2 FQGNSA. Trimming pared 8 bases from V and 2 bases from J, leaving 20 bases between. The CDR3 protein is CASAVKVRGTTDTQYF. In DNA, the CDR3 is TGTGCCAGCGCCGTGAAGGTCCGGGGGACCACAGATACGCAGTATTTT.

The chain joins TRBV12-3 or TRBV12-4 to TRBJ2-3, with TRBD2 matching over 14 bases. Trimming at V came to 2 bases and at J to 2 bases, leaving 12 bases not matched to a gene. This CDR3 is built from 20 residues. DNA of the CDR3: TGTGCCAGCAGTTTAACTTACTCAGGGACTAGCGGGGGCTACACAGATACGCAGTATTTT. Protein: CASSLTYSGTSGGYTDTQYF.

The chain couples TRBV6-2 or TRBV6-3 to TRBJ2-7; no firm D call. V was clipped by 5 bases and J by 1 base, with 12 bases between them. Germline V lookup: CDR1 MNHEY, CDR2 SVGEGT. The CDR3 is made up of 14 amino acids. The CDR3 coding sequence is TGTGCCAGCAGTAATCCAGGAAGGTCCTACGAGCAGTACTTC. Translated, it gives CASSNPGRSYEQYF.

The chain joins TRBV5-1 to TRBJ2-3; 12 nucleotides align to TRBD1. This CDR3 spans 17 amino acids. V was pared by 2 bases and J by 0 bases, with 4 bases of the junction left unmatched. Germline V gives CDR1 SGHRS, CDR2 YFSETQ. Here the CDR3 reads CASSFPGQGASTDTQYF. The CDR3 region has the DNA TGCGCCAGCAGCTTTCCGGGACAGGGGGCGAGCACAGATACGCAGTATTTT.

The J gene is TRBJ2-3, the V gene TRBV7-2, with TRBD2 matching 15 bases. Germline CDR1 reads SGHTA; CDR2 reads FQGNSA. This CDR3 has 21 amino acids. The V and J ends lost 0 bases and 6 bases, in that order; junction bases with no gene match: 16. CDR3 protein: CASSLARAGLAGGPVWDTQYF. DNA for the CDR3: TGTGCCAGCAGCTTAGCCAGGGCCGGACTAGCGGGAGGGCCAGTGTGGGATACGCAGTATTTT. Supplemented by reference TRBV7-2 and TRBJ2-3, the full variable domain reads GAGVSQSPSNKVTEKGKDVELRCDPISGHTALYWYRQSLGQGLEFLIYFQGNSAPDKSGLPSDRFSAERTGGSVSTLTIQRTQQEDSAVYLCASSLARAGLAGGPVWDTQYFGPGTRLTVL.

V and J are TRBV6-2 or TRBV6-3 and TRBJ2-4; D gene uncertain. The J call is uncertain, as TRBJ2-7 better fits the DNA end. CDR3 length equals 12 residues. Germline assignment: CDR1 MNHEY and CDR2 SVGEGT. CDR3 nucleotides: TGTGCCAGCAACCTTCCGAGGAGCGAGCAGTACTTC. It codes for CASNLPRSEQYF.

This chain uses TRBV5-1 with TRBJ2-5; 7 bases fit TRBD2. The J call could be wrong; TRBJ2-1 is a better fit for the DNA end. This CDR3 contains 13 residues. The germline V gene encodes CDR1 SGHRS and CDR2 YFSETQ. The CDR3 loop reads CASSSGGRETQFF. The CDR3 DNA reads TGCGCCAGCAGCTCCGGAGGGCGGGAGACCCAGTTCTTC.

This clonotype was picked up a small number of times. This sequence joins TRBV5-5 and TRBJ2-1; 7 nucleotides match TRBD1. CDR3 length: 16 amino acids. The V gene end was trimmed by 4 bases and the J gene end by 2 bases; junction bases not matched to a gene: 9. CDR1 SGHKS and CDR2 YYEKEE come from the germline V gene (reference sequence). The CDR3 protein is CASSPQGRSTYNEQFF. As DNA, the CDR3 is TGTGCCAGCAGCCCACAGGGGCGTTCAACCTACAATGAGCAGTTCTTC.

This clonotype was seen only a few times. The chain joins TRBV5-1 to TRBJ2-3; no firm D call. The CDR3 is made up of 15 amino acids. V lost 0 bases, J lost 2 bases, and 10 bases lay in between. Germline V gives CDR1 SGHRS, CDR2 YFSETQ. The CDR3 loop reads CASSLAATNTDTQYF. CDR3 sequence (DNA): TGCGCCAGCAGCTTGGCGGCCACCAACACAGATACGCAGTATTTT. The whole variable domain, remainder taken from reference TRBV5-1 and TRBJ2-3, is KAGVTQTPRYLIKTRGQQVTLSCSPISGHRSVSWYQQTPGQGLQFLFEYFSETQRNKGNFPGRFSGRQFSNSRSEMNVSTLELGDSALYLCASSLAATNTDTQYFGPGTRLTVL.

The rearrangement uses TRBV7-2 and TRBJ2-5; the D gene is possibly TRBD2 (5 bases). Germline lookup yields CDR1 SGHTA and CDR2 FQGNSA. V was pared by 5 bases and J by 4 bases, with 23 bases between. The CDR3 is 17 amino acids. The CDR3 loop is CASSLEEADPTGETQYF. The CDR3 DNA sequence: TGTGCCAGCAGCCTAGAGGAGGCGGACCCAACCGGAGAGACCCAGTACTTC.

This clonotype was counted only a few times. The CDR3 DNA follows: TGTGCCACCAGCCCCCGAGGGGGGTATAATGAAAAACTGTTTTTT. It translates to CATSPRGGYNEKLFF. The chain uses TRBV15 and TRBJ1-4; TRBD1 might be the D (6 bases). This CDR3 has 15 residues. Germline V gene data show CDR1 as LNHNV and CDR2 as YYDKDF (reference sequence). V lost 5 bases to trimming and J lost 4 bases, with 14 bases between them.

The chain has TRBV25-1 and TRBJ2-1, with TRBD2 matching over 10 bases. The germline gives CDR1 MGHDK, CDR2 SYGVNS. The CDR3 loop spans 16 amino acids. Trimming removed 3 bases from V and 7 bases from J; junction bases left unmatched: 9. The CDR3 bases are TGTGCCAGCAGTGATCACACTAGCGGGGAGGGTAATGAGCAGTTCTTC. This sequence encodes CASSDHTSGEGNEQFF.

The chain's CDR3 is CASRRLKPSVETQYF. The CDR3 bases are TGTGCCAGCCGCCGGTTGAAGCCTAGCGTCGAGACCCAGTACTTC. V and J are TRBV5-6 and TRBJ2-5; tentatively, D is TRBD2 (6 bases). Trimming removed 7 bases at V and 5 bases at J, with 21 bases between. Per the germline V gene, CDR1 is SGHDT and CDR2 is YYEEEE. The CDR3 runs 15 residues.

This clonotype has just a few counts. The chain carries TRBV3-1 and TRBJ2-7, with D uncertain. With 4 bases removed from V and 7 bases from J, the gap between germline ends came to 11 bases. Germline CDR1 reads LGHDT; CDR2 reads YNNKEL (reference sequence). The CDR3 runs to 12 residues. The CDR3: CASSPTYNEQYF. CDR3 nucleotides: TGTGCCAGCAGCCCTACATACAATGAGCAGTACTTC.

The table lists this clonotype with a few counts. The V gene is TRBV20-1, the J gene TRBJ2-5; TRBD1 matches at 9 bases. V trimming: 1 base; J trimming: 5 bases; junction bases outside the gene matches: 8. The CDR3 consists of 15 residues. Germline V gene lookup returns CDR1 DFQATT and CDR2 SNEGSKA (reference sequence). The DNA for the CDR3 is TGCAGTGCTAGAGGGGACAGGGTTTTTATGGAGACCCAGTACTTC. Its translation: CSARGDRVFMETQYF.

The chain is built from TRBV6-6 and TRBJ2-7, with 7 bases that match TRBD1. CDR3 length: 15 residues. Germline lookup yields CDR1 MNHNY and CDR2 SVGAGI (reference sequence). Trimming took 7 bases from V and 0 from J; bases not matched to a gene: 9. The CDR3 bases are TGTGCCAGCATCTTATCCGGGACAGCCTCCTACGAGCAGTACTTC. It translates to CASILSGTASYEQYF.

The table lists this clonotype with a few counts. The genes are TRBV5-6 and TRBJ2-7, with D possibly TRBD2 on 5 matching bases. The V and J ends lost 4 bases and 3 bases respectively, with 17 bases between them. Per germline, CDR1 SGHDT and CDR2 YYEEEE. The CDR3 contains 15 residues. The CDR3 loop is CASSPRTPQSYEQYF. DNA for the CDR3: TGTGCCAGCAGCCCTCGGACTCCTCAGAGCTACGAGCAGTACTTC.

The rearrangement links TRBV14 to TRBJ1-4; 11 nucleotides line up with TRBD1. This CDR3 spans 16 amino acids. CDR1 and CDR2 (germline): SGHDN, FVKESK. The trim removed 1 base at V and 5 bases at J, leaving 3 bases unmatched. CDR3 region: CASSQGTGGRNEKLFF. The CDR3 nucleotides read TGTGCCAGCAGCCAAGGGACAGGGGGCCGAAATGAAAAACTGTTTTTT.

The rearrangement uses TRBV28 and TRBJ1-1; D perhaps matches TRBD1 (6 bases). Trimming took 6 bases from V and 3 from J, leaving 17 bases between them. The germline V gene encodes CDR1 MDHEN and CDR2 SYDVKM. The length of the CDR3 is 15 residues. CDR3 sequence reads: CASRSLGGRDTEAFF. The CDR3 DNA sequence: TGTGCCAGCAGGAGCCTAGGGGGGAGGGACACTGAAGCTTTCTTT.

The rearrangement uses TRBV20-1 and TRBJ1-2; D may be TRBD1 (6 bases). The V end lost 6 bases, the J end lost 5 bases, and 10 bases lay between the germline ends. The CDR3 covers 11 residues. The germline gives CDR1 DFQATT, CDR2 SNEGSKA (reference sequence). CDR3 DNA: TGCAGTGCCGGACAGACATATGGCTACACCTTC. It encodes CSAGQTYGYTF.

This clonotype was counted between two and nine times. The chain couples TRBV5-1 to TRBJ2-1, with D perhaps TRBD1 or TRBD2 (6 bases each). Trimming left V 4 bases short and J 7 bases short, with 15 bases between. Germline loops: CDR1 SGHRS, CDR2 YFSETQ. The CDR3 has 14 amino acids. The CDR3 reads CASSITTGANEQFF. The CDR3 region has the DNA TGCGCCAGCAGCATTACCACGGGGGCAAATGAGCAGTTCTTC.

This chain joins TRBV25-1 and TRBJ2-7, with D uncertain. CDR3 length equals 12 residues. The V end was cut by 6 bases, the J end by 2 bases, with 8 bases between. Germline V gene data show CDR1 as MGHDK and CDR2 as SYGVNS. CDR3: CASRDGPYEQYF. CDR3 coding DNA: TGTGCCAGCAGGGACGGGCCCTACGAGCAGTACTTC.

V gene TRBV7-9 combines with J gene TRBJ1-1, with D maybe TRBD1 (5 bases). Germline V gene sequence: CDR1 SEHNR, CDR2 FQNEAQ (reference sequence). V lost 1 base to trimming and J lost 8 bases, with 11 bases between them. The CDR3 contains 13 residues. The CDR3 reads CASSLGAGREAFF. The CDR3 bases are TGTGCCAGCAGCTTAGGGGCAGGGAGAGAAGCTTTCTTT.

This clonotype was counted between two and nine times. Written as DNA, the CDR3 is TGTGCCACCAGTGATACCACGGGAGGGGTGGCGCAGTATTTT. Translating gives CATSDTTGGVAQYF. The V gene is TRBV24-1, the J gene TRBJ2-3; 8 nucleotides line up with TRBD2. With 3 bases clipped from V and 10 bases from J, the junction kept 8 bases outside the gene matches. Looked up from germline, CDR1 is KGHDR and CDR2 is SFDVKD. The CDR3 runs to 14 residues.